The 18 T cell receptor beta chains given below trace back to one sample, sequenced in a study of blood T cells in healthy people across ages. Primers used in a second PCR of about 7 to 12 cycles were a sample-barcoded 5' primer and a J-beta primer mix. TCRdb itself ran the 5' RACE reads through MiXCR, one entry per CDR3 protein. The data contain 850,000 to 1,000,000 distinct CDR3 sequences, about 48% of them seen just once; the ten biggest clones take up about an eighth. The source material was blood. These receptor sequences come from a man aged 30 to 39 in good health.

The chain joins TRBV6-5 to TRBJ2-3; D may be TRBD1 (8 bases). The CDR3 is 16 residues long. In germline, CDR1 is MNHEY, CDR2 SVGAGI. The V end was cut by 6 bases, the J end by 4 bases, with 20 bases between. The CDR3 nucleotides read TGTGCCAGCAGCGCAGCCCGACAGGGGAGGGCAGATACGCAGTATTTT. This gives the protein CASSAARQGRADTQYF.

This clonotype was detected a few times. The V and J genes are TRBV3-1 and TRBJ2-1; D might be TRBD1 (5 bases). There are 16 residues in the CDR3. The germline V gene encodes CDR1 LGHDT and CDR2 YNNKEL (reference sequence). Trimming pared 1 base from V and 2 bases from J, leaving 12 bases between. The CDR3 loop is CASSQGGRATYNEQFF. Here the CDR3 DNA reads TGTGCCAGCAGCCAAGGGGGCAGGGCGACCTACAATGAGCAGTTCTTC.

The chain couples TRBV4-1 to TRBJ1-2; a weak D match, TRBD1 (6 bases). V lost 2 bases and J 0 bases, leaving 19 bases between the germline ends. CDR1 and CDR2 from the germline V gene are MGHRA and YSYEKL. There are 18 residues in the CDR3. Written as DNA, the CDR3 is TGCGCCAGCAGCCAACATCGGTCTCAGGGGACATCTAACTATGGCTACACCTTC. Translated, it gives CASSQHRSQGTSNYGYTF.

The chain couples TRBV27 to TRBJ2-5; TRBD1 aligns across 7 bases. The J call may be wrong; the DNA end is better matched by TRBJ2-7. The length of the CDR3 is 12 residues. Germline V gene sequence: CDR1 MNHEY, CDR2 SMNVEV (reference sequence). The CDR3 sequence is CASGDSYYEQYF. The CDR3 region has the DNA TGTGCCAGCGGGGACAGCTACTACGAGCAGTACTTC.

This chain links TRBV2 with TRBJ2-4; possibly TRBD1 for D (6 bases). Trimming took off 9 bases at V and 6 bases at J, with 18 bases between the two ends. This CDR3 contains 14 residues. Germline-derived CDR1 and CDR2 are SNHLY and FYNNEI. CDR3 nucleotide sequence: TGTGCCAGTGCCCGGACAGACGGAGGAAACATTCAGTACTTC. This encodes CASARTDGGNIQYF.

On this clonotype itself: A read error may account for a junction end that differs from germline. CDR3 in amino acids: CASSLVAGGNTGTQYF. The CDR3 DNA reads TGTGCCAGCAGTTTAGTAGCGGGGGGGAACACAGGTACGCAGTATTTT. V and J are TRBV12-3 or TRBV12-4 and TRBJ2-3; 11 bases are a match to TRBD2. CDR3 size: 16 residues.

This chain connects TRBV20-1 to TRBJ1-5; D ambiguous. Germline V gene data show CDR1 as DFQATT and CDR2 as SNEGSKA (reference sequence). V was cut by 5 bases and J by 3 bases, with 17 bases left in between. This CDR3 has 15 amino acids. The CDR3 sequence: CSAQDARHPNQPQHF. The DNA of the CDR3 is TGCAGTGCTCAGGATGCCAGACACCCCAATCAGCCCCAGCATTTT.

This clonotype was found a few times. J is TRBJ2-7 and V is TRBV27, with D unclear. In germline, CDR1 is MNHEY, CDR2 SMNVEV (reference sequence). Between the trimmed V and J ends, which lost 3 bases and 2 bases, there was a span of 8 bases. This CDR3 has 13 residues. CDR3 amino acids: CASSLNGPYEQYF. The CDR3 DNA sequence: TGTGCCAGCAGTTTGAACGGGCCCTACGAGCAGTACTTC.

The CDR3 loop reads CASKHPGTPSTDTQYF. As DNA, the CDR3 is TGTGCCAGCAAACACCCCGGGACTCCCAGCACAGATACGCAGTATTTT. V is TRBV6-2 or TRBV6-3 and J is TRBJ2-3, with a tentative D call TRBD2 (6 bases). The CDR3 is 16 amino acids. Trimming left V 7 bases short and J 0 bases short, with 17 bases between. Germline V lookup: CDR1 MNHEY, CDR2 SVGEGT.

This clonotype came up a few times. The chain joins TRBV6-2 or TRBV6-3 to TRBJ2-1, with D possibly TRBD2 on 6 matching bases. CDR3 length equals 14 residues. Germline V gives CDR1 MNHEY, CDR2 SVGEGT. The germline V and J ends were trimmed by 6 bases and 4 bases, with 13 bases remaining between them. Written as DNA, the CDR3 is TGTGCCAGCAGCCCCAGGAGGGGTTACAATGAGCAGTTCTTC. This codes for CASSPRRGYNEQFF.

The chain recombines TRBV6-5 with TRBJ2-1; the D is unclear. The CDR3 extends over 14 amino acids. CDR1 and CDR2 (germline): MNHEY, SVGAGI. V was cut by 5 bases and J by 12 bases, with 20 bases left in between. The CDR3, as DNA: TGTGCCAGCAGTGACGAGGCCAGCTTACCACCGCAGTTCTTC. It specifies CASSDEASLPPQFF.

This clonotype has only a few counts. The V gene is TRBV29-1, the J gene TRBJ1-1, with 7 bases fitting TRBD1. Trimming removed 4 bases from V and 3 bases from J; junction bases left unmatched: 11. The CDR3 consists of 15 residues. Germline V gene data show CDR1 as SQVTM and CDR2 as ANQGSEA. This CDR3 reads CSVGLPAGGDTEAFF. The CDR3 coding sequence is TGCAGCGTTGGTCTGCCCGCAGGGGGGGACACTGAAGCTTTCTTT.

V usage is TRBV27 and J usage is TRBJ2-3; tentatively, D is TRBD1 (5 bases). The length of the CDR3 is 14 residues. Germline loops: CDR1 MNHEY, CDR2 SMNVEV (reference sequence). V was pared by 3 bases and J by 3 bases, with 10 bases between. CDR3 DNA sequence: TGTGCCAGCAGTTTCAGGGTCGGGACAGATACGCAGTATTTT. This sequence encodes CASSFRVGTDTQYF.

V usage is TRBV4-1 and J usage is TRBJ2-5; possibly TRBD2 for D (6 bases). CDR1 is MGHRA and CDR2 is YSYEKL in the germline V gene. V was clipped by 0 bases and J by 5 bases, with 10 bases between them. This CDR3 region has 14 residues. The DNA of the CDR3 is TGCGCCAGCAGCCAAGAAGGAGGGGAGGAGACCCAGTACTTC. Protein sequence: CASSQEGGEETQYF.

DNA of the CDR3: TGCAGCGTCGGACAGACTAACTATGGCTACACCTTC. Encoded protein: CSVGQTNYGYTF. This chain uses TRBV29-1 with TRBJ1-2, with a weak D call TRBD1 (6 bases). The germline V and J ends were trimmed by 6 bases and 0 bases, with 8 bases remaining between them. The V gene's germline CDR1 is SQVTM and CDR2 ANQGSEA. The CDR3 is 12 amino acids.

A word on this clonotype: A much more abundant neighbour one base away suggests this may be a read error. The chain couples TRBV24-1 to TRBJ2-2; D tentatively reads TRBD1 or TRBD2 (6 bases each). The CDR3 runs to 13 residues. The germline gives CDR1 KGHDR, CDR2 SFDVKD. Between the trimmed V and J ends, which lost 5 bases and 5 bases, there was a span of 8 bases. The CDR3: CATSGGGTGELFF. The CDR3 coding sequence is TGTGCCACCAGTGGAGGGGGGACCGGGGAGCTGTTTTTT.

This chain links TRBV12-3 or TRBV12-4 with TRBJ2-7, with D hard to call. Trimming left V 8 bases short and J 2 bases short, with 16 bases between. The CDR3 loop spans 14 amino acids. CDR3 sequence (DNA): TGTGCCAGCGGCTCATCCCCCAGTCCCTACGAGCAGTACTTC. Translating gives CASGSSPSPYEQYF.

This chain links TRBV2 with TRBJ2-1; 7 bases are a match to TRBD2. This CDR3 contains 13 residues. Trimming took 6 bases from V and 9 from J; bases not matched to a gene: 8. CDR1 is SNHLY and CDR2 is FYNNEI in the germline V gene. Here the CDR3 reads CASRPIGGTEQFF. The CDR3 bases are TGTGCCAGCAGACCAATCGGGGGGACTGAGCAGTTCTTC. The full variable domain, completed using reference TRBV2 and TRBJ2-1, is EPEVTQTPSHQVTQMGQEVILRCVPISNHLYFYWYRQILGQKVEFLVSFYNNEISEKSEIFDDQFSVERPDGSNFTLKIRSTKLEDSAMYFCASRPIGGTEQFFGPGTRLTVL.